The present T cell receptor beta chain was sequenced within a study of shared clonotypes between healthy human individuals. This CDR3 is 13 amino acids long. The germline V gene encodes CDR1 SGHRS and CDR2 YFSETQ. Trimming cost V 4 bases and J 8 bases; bases outside gene matches: 5. Some clones are missing from TCRdb's copy, which holds only in-frame ones; the method was immunoSEQ multiplex PCR. This table holds 450,000 to 600,000 clones, around 80% found once. The source of this sequence is a woman aged 40 to 55 in good health. Some clones in this sample may be carry-over from other donors' samples. The chain uses TRBV5-1 and TRBJ1-1, with 10 bases aligning to TRBD1. The sequenced sample consisted of PBMCs. DNA of the CDR3: TGCGCCAGCAGCACCGAGGACAGGGGGGAAGCTTTCTTT. Translated, it gives CASSTEDRGEAFF. Variable domain in full (rest from reference TRBV5-1 and TRBJ1-1): KAGVTQTPRYLIKTRGQQVTLSCSPISGHRSVSWYQQTPGQGLQFLFEYFSETQRNKGNFPGRFSGRQFSNSRSEMNVSTLELGDSALYLCASSTEDRGEAFFGQGTRLTVV.